The sample holds many counts of the clone carrying this T cell receptor (beta chain). TCR beta CDR3 regions were amplified from RNA. Carried out on the TCR CDR3, a first-round RT-PCR used the HTBI primer set. Via MiXCR, TCRdb re-called the multiplex PCR reads, giving one row per CDR3 protein. The sample consists of 700,000 to 850,000 distinct CDR3 sequences, around a third of them appearing once. The data belong to a study of T cells in Graves' hyperthyroidism and ophthalmopathy. Patients counted as stable if ophthalmopathy did not develop within 18 months. These patients, aged 18 to 65, had recently diagnosed hyperthyroidism lasting under 2 months. CDR3 size: 15 residues. V shed 1 base and J shed 2 bases, with 10 bases lying between them. Germline-derived CDR1 and CDR2 are SGDLS and YYNGEE.

The specimen sequenced was blood. The clonotype comes from a woman aged 40 to 50 with Graves' hyperthyroidism. V is TRBV9 and J is TRBJ1-5, with D unresolved. In nucleotides, the CDR3 is TGTGCCAGCAGCGTAACGGGAGGCGGCAATCAGCCCCAGCATTTT. It yields the protein CASSVTGGGNQPQHF.